This T cell receptor beta chain was found in a study of T cells in localized non-small cell lung cancer (dated by TCRdb to the early 2020s). Context from the whole study: The study analyzed T cell repertoires of 200 to 250 early-stage NSCLC patients, comparing tumors and uninvolved tumor-adjacent lungs. The cohort was made up of around 220 treatment-naive NSCLC patients whose localized lung tumors had been resected. Of the NSCLC patients, around 130 were male and roughly 100 were female, and the mean age was roughly 61 years. The full study reports these points: A median of approximately 62 of the top 100 tumor clones turned up in the paired uninvolved adjacent lung, and approximately 30 of those clones also ranked among the top 100 of that same adjacent lung. Because of the exploratory design, TCR variables were selected using unadjusted p-values without false-discovery rate correction. Longer overall survival was associated with higher blood T cell density, whereas shorter survival was associated with higher adjacent-lung clonality. Because multi-region tumor sequencing was not done, intratumor heterogeneity could not be ruled out. Uninvolved tumor-adjacent lung showed the highest T cell clonality, higher than tumor, which suggests more focused antigenic responses in the uninvolved tumor-adjacent lung.

At diagnosis, peripheral blood, uninvolved tumor-adjacent lung and tumor were collected and stored as a combination of fresh-frozen and FFPE material. Blood samples were analyzed as peripheral blood mononuclear cells for TCR repertoire profiling. From the cysteine through the phenylalanine, the CDR3 covers 13 amino acids. The only DNA kept is the CDR3, 39 bases in frame from the first base. From the germline V gene, CDR1 is ENHRY and CDR2 is SYGVKD. Trimming takes 9 bases from V and 2 bases from J, and the germline ends sit 13 bases apart. TCR beta CDR3 regions were sequenced from DNA using the immunoSEQ Assay. The original pipeline was this. To compute T cell density, TCR beta template counts were normalized to usable DNA, which was estimated by amplifying housekeeping genes. Richness was estimated with the preseqR package, extrapolating to 400,000 templates for PBMC samples and 120,000 templates for tissue samples. Clonality was defined as one minus Pielou's evenness. Differential abundance testing on productive amino-acid clonotypes, with a minimum total count of 5 and an alpha of 0.1, was used to identify tissue-enriched TCRs. Repertoire overlap between compartments was quantified with the Jaccard Index and Morisita Overlap Index. GLIPH clustered TCR beta CDR3s with public tetramer-defined viral CDR3s; viral motifs required at least three viral sequences plus V-gene enrichment. The clones in this table, taken by TCRdb from immuneACCESS, are in-frame only. Not every clone is retained; where verified, under half of the shortfall comes from an unresolved V gene, and the cause of the rest is unknown. V and J calls and clone size are copied from that table; D and trimming were computed from the DNA. The sample table contains about 18,000 clones; only one count was recorded for around four fifths of them. The ten largest account for roughly 25% of the sample.

Of note for this clone: The antigen this receptor binds is unknown. No quality values exist for individual bases; no much larger clone is one base distant.

The receptor was derived from a female donor older than 55 with stage I lung adenocarcinoma. Recombination joined TRBV10-3 with TRBJ1-2, with no D gene named confidently. Specimen: peripheral blood, collected before any cancer treatment. The encoded CDR3 is CAISGPGNYGYTF. The bases read TGTGCCATATCAGGACCGGGAAACTATGGCTACACCTTC.